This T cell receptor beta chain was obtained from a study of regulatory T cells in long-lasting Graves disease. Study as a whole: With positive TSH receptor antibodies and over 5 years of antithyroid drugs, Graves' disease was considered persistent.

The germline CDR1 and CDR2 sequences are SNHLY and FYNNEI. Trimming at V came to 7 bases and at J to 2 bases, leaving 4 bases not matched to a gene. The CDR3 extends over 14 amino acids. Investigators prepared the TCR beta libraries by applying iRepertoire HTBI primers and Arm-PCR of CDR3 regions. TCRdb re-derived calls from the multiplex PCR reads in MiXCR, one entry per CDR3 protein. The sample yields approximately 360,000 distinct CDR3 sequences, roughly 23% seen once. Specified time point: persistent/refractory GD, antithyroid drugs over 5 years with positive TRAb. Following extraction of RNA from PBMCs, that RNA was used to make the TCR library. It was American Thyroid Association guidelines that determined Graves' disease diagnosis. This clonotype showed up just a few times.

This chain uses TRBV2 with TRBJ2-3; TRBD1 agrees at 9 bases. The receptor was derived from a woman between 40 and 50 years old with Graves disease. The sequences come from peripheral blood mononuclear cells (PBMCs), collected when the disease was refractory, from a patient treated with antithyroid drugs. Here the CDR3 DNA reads TGTGCCAGCAACCGGGACAGGGTCACAGATACGCAGTATTTT. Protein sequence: CASNRDRVTDTQYF.